This TCR beta chain was retrieved from a study of CD8 T cells in Susac syndrome. General study findings and limits: TCR sequencing and HLA analysis covered a relatively small number of individuals.

Peripheral blood CD8+ and CD4+ T cells were profiled by TCR beta sequencing. Control patients had untreated stable or active relapsing-remitting multiple sclerosis by revised McDonald criteria. Through negative isolation, CD4+ and CD8+ T cells were obtained, while TEMRA cells were enriched using FACS. Germline-derived CDR1 and CDR2 are SQVTM and ANQGSEA. This CDR3 spans 11 amino acids. Trimming took 4 bases from V and 10 from J, leaving 13 bases between them. Random-hexamer reverse transcription was applied to about 0.5 to 1 ug RNA. TCRdb fed the immunoSEQ multiplex PCR reads into MiXCR, producing one record per CDR3 protein. This sample has approximately 150,000 distinct CDR3 sequences, with under 95% found just once. Turning to this clonotype: Antigen unknown.

Sequenced material: CD4+ T cells from PBMCs. The sequence came from a human donor with multiple sclerosis. The gene calls are TRBV29-1 and TRBJ1-1; D call uncertain. The CDR3 DNA reads TGCAGCGTTGCCGGGCGTGACCGAGCTTTCTTT. Protein sequence: CSVAGRDRAFF. The entire variable domain, with the rest obtained from reference TRBV29-1 and TRBJ1-1, is as follows: SAVISQKPSRDICQRGTSLTIQCQVDSQVTMMFWYRQQPGQSLTLIATANQGSEATYESGFVIDKFPISRPNLTFSTLTVSNMSPEDSSIYLCSVAGRDRAFFGQGTRLTVV.